This entry concerns a single T cell receptor (beta chain). Clones were sequenced by immunoSEQ multiplex PCR, and TCRdb holds only the in-frame ones, with some missing. The top ten clones hold 6.1% of a sample with fewer than 70,000 clones, about 85% of them seen once. The data belong to a study of OX40 agonist ivuxolimab in advanced cancers. For the study at large: Patients received the agonistic anti-OX40 (CD134) antibody ivuxolimab. Prior therapy, whether anti-PD-1, anti-PD-L1 or anti-CTLA-4, was allowed, and 30% to 40% had some.

Germline CDR1 and CDR2: SNHLY and FYNNEI. The CDR3 extends over 12 amino acids. J lost 9 bases, V lost 4 bases, and 3 bases had no gene match. Autoimmune disease history or systemic immunosuppression was exclusionary. Patients had blood sampled at baseline and again on cycle 4 day 1 and cycle 7 day 1. The source is an adult with an advanced solid tumor such as melanoma, head and neck, liver or kidney cancer. The sequences come from CD4+ or CD8+ T cells sorted from blood, collected in a trial of the OX40 agonist ivuxolimab. This chain joins TRBV2 and TRBJ2-1, with 7 positions matching TRBD1. The CDR3 DNA follows: TGTGCCAGCAGTGCGACAGGGATTGAGCAGTTCTTC. This encodes CASSATGIEQFF.